This T cell receptor (beta chain) is drawn from a study of cytomegalovirus exposure and HLA in healthy donors. Whole-study results and caveats: Highly shared sequence variants in one cluster were likely a sequencing artifact. Highest at DRB1 and lowest at HLA-C, TCR association rates differed among HLA loci in a later analysis. Three chains linked to CMV were shown in vitro to be specific for CMV antigens.

13 Jbeta primers and 60 Vbeta primers were used for the PCR. Assay used: immunoSEQ multiplex PCR; TCRdb lists only in-frame clones, some missing. Found here are 150,000 or so clones, almost 80% of them singletons; the top ten hold approximately 6.9%. CDR3 length equals 14 residues. Between the trimmed V and J ends, which lost 3 bases and 2 bases, there was a span of 11 bases. In germline, CDR1 is SGHRS, CDR2 YFSETQ. This clone was seen just once. The antigen is undetermined. The chain combines TRBV5-1 with TRBJ1-2, with D possibly TRBD1 on 5 matching bases. Sequenced material: PBMCs. The TCR was taken from a woman in her forties in good health and CMV-seropositive. CDR3 in DNA: TGCGCCAGCAGCTCAGGCAGGGTCAACTATGGCTACACCTTC. Its translation: CASSSGRVNYGYTF.